The 14 T cell receptor beta chains below were found in one sample sequenced in a study of metastatic and nonmetastatic thyroid tumors. With MiXCR, TCRdb called clones anew from the PCR reads. The sample lists roughly 20,000 clones; 29% were seen once. Not a single patient had been given any form of treatment at any point before undergoing thyroid surgery. The material sequenced was tumor tissue. The receptors stem from a female donor with papillary thyroid cancer or a benign thyroid nodule (not recorded which). Some clones in this sample may be carry-over from other donors' samples.

The rearrangement joins TRBV7-3 to TRBJ2-1, with 14 bases lining up with TRBD2. With V trimmed by 5 bases and J by 7 bases, 10 bases remained unmatched. The germline V gene has CDR1 SGHTA and CDR2 FQGTGA. The CDR3 covers 17 residues. The CDR3, as DNA: TGTGCCAGCAGCCCGAGGAGACTAGCGGGAGGGGATAATGAGCAGTTCTTC. Its translation is CASSPRRLAGGDNEQFF.

This clone was seen a handful of times. V gene TRBV6-2 or TRBV6-3 combines with J gene TRBJ1-1, with D possibly TRBD1 on 5 matching bases. The V and J ends lost 5 bases and 2 bases respectively, with 9 bases between them. The CDR3 sequence is 13 residues long. CDR1 and CDR2 from the germline V gene are MNHEY and SVGEGT. CDR3: CASSPTENTEAFF. The CDR3 region has the DNA TGTGCCAGCAGTCCGACAGAAAACACTGAAGCTTTCTTT.

This clone has just a few counts. The rearrangement uses TRBV6-2 or TRBV6-3 and TRBJ2-7; maybe TRBD1 (5 bases). The CDR3 totals 15 residues. Germline CDR1 and CDR2: MNHEY and SVGEGT. The ends were cut back, 7 bases at V and 0 bases at J, with 16 bases in the middle. CDR3 sequence: CASTYLGPNSYEQYF. The CDR3 DNA sequence: TGTGCCAGCACCTACCTGGGGCCGAACTCCTACGAGCAGTACTTC.

V and J are TRBV6-6 and TRBJ2-3; 8 bases map to TRBD1. Unmatched junction bases numbered 13, after V lost 5 bases and J lost 3 bases. The CDR3 totals 17 residues. Per the germline V gene, CDR1 is MNHNY and CDR2 is SVGAGI (reference sequence). The CDR3 spells CASSPRSGGFWTDTQYF. CDR3 coding DNA: TGTGCCAGCAGTCCGAGATCAGGGGGCTTTTGGACAGATACGCAGTATTTT.

Worth noting for this clone: The DNA is omitted, as the CDR3 cannot be located on it reliably, and the CDR3 follows TCRdb's listing. The chain has TRBV28 and TRBJ2-1; the table's D call of TRBD2 was not tested on the DNA. Both ends counted, the CDR3 spans 17 residues. The germline gives CDR1 MDHEN, CDR2 SYDVKM. This chain's CDR3 is CASILEEGASLGNEQFF.

Regarding this clone: The conserved final phenylalanine or tryptophan is absent from the CDR3, which likely points to a read error. The limits of the CDR3 on the DNA are not certain, so only TCRdb's listed CDR3 is given. The chain uses TRBV12-3 or TRBV12-4 and TRBJ2-7; the listed D gene, TRBD1, was not tested against the DNA. The CDR3 spans 12 residues, counting both ends. This chain's CDR3 is CASSSSQGLLYS.

The genes are TRBV6-4 and TRBJ2-2; D may be TRBD2 (5 bases). Germline V CDR1 and CDR2: MRHNA, SNTAGT. This CDR3 comprises 15 residues. Trimming took 2 bases from V and 4 from J, leaving 11 bases between them. For the CDR3, the DNA is TGTGCCAGCAGTGACACTAGGGATCCCACCGGGGAGCTGTTTTTT. Protein product: CASSDTRDPTGELFF.

This sequence joins TRBV28 and TRBJ2-1; D gene uncertain. The CDR3 length is 12 residues. In germline, CDR1 is MDHEN, CDR2 SYDVKM. V lost 2 bases to trimming and J lost 8 bases, with 7 bases between them. The CDR3 DNA sequence: TGTGCCAGCAGTTTAGTCTGGGATGAGCAGTTCTTC. This codes for CASSLVWDEQFF.

This sequence joins TRBV7-2 and TRBJ1-3; 10 bases align to TRBD1. V gave up 3 bases and J gave up 4 bases; unmatched junction bases: 3. CDR1 is SGHTA, CDR2 FQGNSA, per germline. The CDR3 has 15 residues. The CDR3 is CASSLDRGAGNTIYF. The CDR3 region has the DNA TGTGCCAGCAGCTTGGACAGGGGGGCCGGAAACACCATATATTTT. The whole variable domain, remainder taken from reference TRBV7-2 and TRBJ1-3, is GAGVSQSPSNKVTEKGKDVELRCDPISGHTALYWYRQSLGQGLEFLIYFQGNSAPDKSGLPSDRFSAERTGGSVSTLTIQRTQQEDSAVYLCASSLDRGAGNTIYFGEGSWLTVV.

This clone was observed a handful of times. This rearrangement joins TRBV6-1 to TRBJ2-7, with D perhaps TRBD2 (5 bases). The CDR3 loop spans 14 amino acids. V dropped 4 bases and J dropped 6 bases, with 16 bases sitting between them. Germline V CDR1 and CDR2: MNHNS, SASEGT. DNA of the CDR3: TGTGCCAGCAGTGCCCCCACTAGGTCTGGCGAGCAGTACTTC. Residues: CASSAPTRSGEQYF.

The chain couples TRBV11-3 to TRBJ2-7, with D maybe TRBD2 (5 bases). From germline, CDR1 is SGHNT and CDR2 YENEEA. The CDR3 is 15 amino acids. V lost 5 bases to trimming and J lost 1 base, with 15 bases between them. CDR3 region: CASSPGLAPSYEQYF. CDR3 sequence (DNA): TGTGCCAGCAGCCCTGGATTAGCGCCTTCCTACGAGCAGTACTTC.

The gene calls are TRBV4-2 and TRBJ2-3, with 12 positions matching TRBD2. The CDR3 loop spans 17 amino acids. The V segment lost 0 bases and the J segment 4 bases; nucleotides outside the gene matches: 5. Germline CDR1 reads LGHNA; CDR2 reads YNFKEQ. The CDR3: CASSQDGLAGGSDTQYF. The CDR3 coding sequence is TGTGCCAGCAGCCAAGATGGGCTAGCGGGAGGGTCAGATACGCAGTATTTT.

The chain links TRBV2 to TRBJ2-7; 10 bases fit TRBD2. CDR3 length: 15 amino acids. V trimming: 6 bases; J trimming: 2 bases; junction bases outside the gene matches: 7. Germline CDR1 and CDR2: SNHLY and FYNNEI. CDR3 nucleotide sequence: TGTGCCAGCAGAAGGGGACTAGCGTTGACCTACGAGCAGTACTTC. Encoded protein: CASRRGLALTYEQYF.

The chain joins TRBV5-1 to TRBJ1-6; 9 positions agree with TRBD1. This CDR3 comprises 14 residues. With 4 bases clipped from V and 8 bases from J, the junction kept 4 bases outside the gene matches. Germline lookup yields CDR1 SGHRS and CDR2 YFSETQ. CDR3 region: CASSTGTGHSPLHF. In nucleotides, the CDR3 is TGCGCCAGCAGCACCGGGACAGGGCATTCACCCCTCCACTTT.